This TCR beta chain was sequenced during a study of molecular identifiers for immune sequencing clone quantification. This CDR3 contains 16 residues. After removal of 0 bases from V and 3 bases from J, the junction contained 5 bases not matched to a gene. Germline CDR1 is SGHRS and CDR2 is YFSETQ. Naive CD8 libraries were made from around 18,000 to 910,000 sorted cells, and they used 10%, 30% or 50% RNA. The sorting of naive CD8 T cells used the CD8+CD4-CCR7+CD45RA+ phenotype. Ten or more counts support this clonotype. Via MiXCR, TCRdb re-called the PCR reads, giving one row per CDR3 protein. The sample consists of hundreds of thousands of distinct CDR3 sequences, around 25% of them appearing once.

The sequence was collected from a human donor in good health. Some libraries in this study had Jurkat cell RNA spiked in. The genes are TRBV5-1 and TRBJ2-3, with 9 nucleotides matching TRBD2. The specimen was naive CD8+ T cells from blood, with Jurkat cell RNA spiked in. The subset was: FACS-sorted CD8+CD4-CCR7+CD45RA+ naive T cells. CDR3 nucleotide sequence: TGCGCCAGCAGCTTGGCCCTAGCGGGACTTACAGATACGCAGTATTTT. Residues: CASSLALAGLTDTQYF.